This T cell receptor beta chain was recovered during a study of shared clonotypes between healthy human individuals (dated by TCRdb to 2018 to 2021). Looking at the study overall: The cohort comprised two women and a few men aged 18 to 49 years. To estimate repertoire size and how much clonotype sharing occurs between individuals, the study deeply sequenced the blood TCR repertoires of roughly 5 healthy adults. Different laboratories and diverse techniques were used to prepare libraries and sequence TCR repertoires, to increase sequencing depth and limit assay-specific biases. Per donor, leukapheresis produced somewhere between about 0.94 and 9.5 billion PBMCs.

Study-wide conclusions, independent of this receptor: Based on pairwise subsampling, the degree of clonotype sharing among donors was expected to be affected by sequencing depth. The genetic and exposure-history diversity represented was limited by the small number of donors. Sampling was restricted to blood, and TCR repertoires in tissues likely differ from the TCR repertoires found in blood.

TCR CDR3 regions were amplified from genomic DNA by multiplex PCR using the deep immunoSEQ assay. Genomic DNA extracted from each cell subset was distributed evenly over all wells of several immunoSEQ 96-well plates, and each plate served as one replicate. For unsorted PBMC, each replicate PCR was loaded with 300 ng genomic DNA, equivalent to about 33,000 T cell genomes. Ten immunoSEQ deep assay plates were used to sequence unsorted PBMC genomic DNA. Purified libraries were measured with a Qubit 3.0 fluorometer, size-checked on a Bioanalyzer 2100, and measured again with the KAPA Library Quantification kit. Each immunoSEQ 96-well plate was sequenced on its own single-read 150-cycle Illumina NextSeq 550 flow cell. As for the original processing: The immunoSEQ output contained only junctional sequences without quality scores, so filtering could not match that applied to full-length reads. Sequences were annotated with PyIR, a Python wrapper for IgBLAST v1.9, using IMGT germline references to assign V/J genes and CDR3. Reads were removed for weak V/J assignments (E-value above 1e-6), missing CDR3, stop codons, out-of-frame junctions, or ambiguous translated residues. V3J clonotypes were defined by identical inferred V gene, J gene, and CDR3 amino acid sequence. Percentage overlap between repertoires was calculated by dividing the number of shared unique clonotypes by the size of the smaller repertoire. Three approaches were used to assess repertoire richness: RTK rarefaction, the Chao1 estimator, and Recon v2.1 estimates of unobserved clonotypes. Imported from immuneACCESS, the table was reduced by TCRdb to in-frame sequences with V and J called. These copies leave out some clones; in studies compared against another copy, an unresolved V gene accounts for under half, and the cause of the remainder is not known. That table supplies the V and J calls and clone size; D and trimming were determined from the DNA. The sample profile shows some 470,000 clones; 76% of them were found once. The leading ten clones occupy approximately 13% of the sample.

Donors were healthy HIV-negative adults with no recently reported acute infections or vaccinations. All donors were Caucasian adults living in Nashville, Tennessee, USA. For unsorted samples, about 85 million PBMCs were counted and genomic DNA was extracted with the QIAamp DNA Blood Mini kit. Blood was collected by leukapheresis, and PBMCs were isolated by Ficoll-Histopaque density gradient centrifugation and then cryopreserved in liquid nitrogen vapor phase. About this clone itself: Its cognate antigen has yet to be identified. No much larger clone is present one base from it, and per-base qualities are unavailable.

This clonotype was sampled from a woman aged 40 to 50 in good health. Some clones in this sample may be carry-over from other donors' samples. The sequenced sample consisted of PBMCs.

The CDR3 protein: CASSRLQKPTSNEQFF. The DNA sequence follows: TGCGCCAGCAGCCGTCTCCAGAAACCAACAAGCAATGAGCAGTTCTTC. Recombination linked TRBV4-1 to TRBJ2-1; the D gene cannot be resolved reliably. The germline V gene encodes CDR1 MGHRA and CDR2 YSYEKL. A distance of 19 bases separates the germline ends of V and J, which lose 4 bases and 6 bases respectively. The CDR3 holds 16 amino acids from the cysteine to the phenylalanine. The kept DNA is CDR3 alone, 48 bases in frame from the first base.